These T cell receptor beta chains were read from a single sample in a study of T-cell reconstitution after alpha-beta-depleted transplantation in children. TCRdb re-analysed the PCR reads in MiXCR, keeping a single row per CDR3 protein. This table has some 200,000 distinct CDR3 sequences, about 14% appearing once. The source material was PBMCs from the stem cell graft donor, sampled from the stem cell graft. The receptors originated from a human donor who donated a stem cell graft to a child with acute lymphoblastic leukemia. The conserved cysteine and the conserved F or W are not part of the CDR3 here. The size of a clone is reported for some rows only, either as once, few or many, or as a class for expanded clones.

TRBV18,TRBJ1-6,NA,ASSPQGVEPLH
TRBV5-1,TRBJ1-5,many,ASSQDGNSNQPQH
TRBV5-1,TRBJ1-1,many,ASSEGLNTEAF
TRBV20-1,TRBJ1-2,many,SPQGGDYGYT
TRBV20-1,TRBJ1-1,few,SAWGQGGTEAF
TRBV5-1,TRBJ2-3,few,ASRPPGGRRGTDTQY
TRBV28,TRBJ1-2,few,ASSLEVADRGGYT
TRBV12-3/TRBV12-4,TRBJ1-1,many,ASRFESGGTTEAF
TRBV6-1,TRBJ2-7,few,ASTPGARRLAGHSYEQY
TRBV7-9,TRBJ2-7,many,ASSLTASYEQY
TRBV3-1,TRBJ2-1,NA,ASSQDKNRGAYNEQF
TRBV6-1,TRBJ1-3,many,ASSDREEGATIY
TRBV25-1,TRBJ2-3,many,ASSESLRLAGSTDTQY
TRBV11-1,TRBJ1-3,many,ASSSGIRNTIY
TRBV12-3/TRBV12-4,TRBJ2-1,few,ASSFPSGSIHEQF
TRBV6-1,TRBJ2-1,few,ASSEYVANEQF
TRBV23-1,TRBJ2-3,many,ASSQENSDRTDTQY
TRBV12-3/TRBV12-4,TRBJ2-7,many,ASSLRLAGDYEQY
TRBV24-1,TRBJ1-5,NA,ATSDLNWRRGRQPQH
TRBV29-1,TRBJ1-2,many,SVGEVDYGYT
TRBV7-9,TRBJ2-5,many,ASSVPEGGAEETQY
TRBV5-1,TRBJ1-2,many,ASSLAGGQTYGYT
TRBV5-1,TRBJ2-1,many,ASSLIPSGSLRGNEQF
TRBV7-8,TRBJ2-6,many,ASSLSPVDSSGANVLT
TRBV20-1,TRBJ2-5,many,SAPGDQQETQY
TRBV5-1,TRBJ2-2,few,ASSPAGLGNTGELF
TRBV28,TRBJ1-1,NA,SSSFRNTEAF
TRBV5-5,TRBJ2-2,NA,ASSLVPSGRAPGELF
TRBV12-3/TRBV12-4,TRBJ2-6,many,ASSPTGELSGANVLT